The entry below describes one T cell receptor (beta chain). Sequencing used immunoSEQ multiplex PCR; TCRdb keeps in-frame clones, though not all of them. Of roughly 80,000 clones in the sample, around 93% were seen once. The CDR3 is 14 amino acids. Germline assignment: CDR1 MNHEY and CDR2 SMNVEV (reference sequence). The ends were cut back, 2 bases at V and 2 bases at J, with 9 bases in the middle. The sample is drawn from a study of technical replicates of blood from a few donors. The rearrangement joins TRBV27 to TRBJ1-2; a possible D gene is TRBD1 (5 bases). The TCR originated in a human donor in good health. The sample taken for sequencing was T cells isolated from PBMCs. CDR3 residues: CASSLRGGNYGYTF. The CDR3 DNA sequence: TGTGCCAGCAGTTTACGGGGGGGAAACTATGGCTACACCTTC.